The 18 T cell receptor beta chains below come from one sample, sequenced in a study of molecular identifiers for immune sequencing clone quantification. Each CDR3 protein is one row after TCRdb ran MiXCR on the PCR reads. Counted here are some 320,000 distinct CDR3 sequences, about a fifth occurring once; the ten biggest clones make up over 0.7%. Sequenced input: naive CD8+ T cells from blood, with Jurkat cell RNA spiked in. Stated subset: FACS-sorted CD8+CD4-CCR7+CD45RA+ naive T cells. The receptor source for this set is a human donor in good health. Some libraries in this study had Jurkat cell RNA spiked in.

This clonotype was picked up many times. The rearrangement uses TRBV6-5 and TRBJ1-1, with D perhaps matching TRBD1 (5 bases). Trimming stripped 8 bases from V and 1 base from J, with 5 bases between. The CDR3 has 11 residues. Germline V gene data show CDR1 as MNHEY and CDR2 as SVGAGI. CDR3 in DNA: TGTGCCAGCGGACAGAACACTGAAGCTTTCTTT. Its protein product is CASGQNTEAFF.

This clonotype was seen once. This sequence may be a read error, since a much larger clone differs from it by one base. CDR3 loop: CASSLDYGSQPQHF. The CDR3 nucleotides are TGTGCCAGCAGCTTAGATTACGGGAGTCAGCCCCAGCATTTT. The chain combines TRBV7-9 with TRBJ1-5; D gene ambiguous. The V gene lost 1 base and the J gene lost 6 bases, with 10 bases spanning the gap. This CDR3 comprises 14 residues. Germline assignment: CDR1 SEHNR and CDR2 FQNEAQ (reference sequence).

This clonotype has ten or more counts. The rearrangement uses TRBV15 and TRBJ2-2; D is possibly TRBD2 (5 bases). Germline assignment: CDR1 LNHNV and CDR2 YYDKDF (reference sequence). V lost 4 bases and J 6 bases, leaving 12 bases between the germline ends. This CDR3 is 14 amino acids long. CDR3: CATSTGESPGELFF. The DNA for the CDR3 is TGTGCCACCAGCACCGGGGAGTCCCCCGGGGAGCTGTTTTTT.

This clonotype has at least ten counts. V and J are TRBV5-5 and TRBJ1-4; TRBD1 aligns across 9 bases. The CDR3 has 17 amino acids. Losses at the gene ends were 1 base for V and 6 bases for J; bases not matched to a gene: 10. The germline V gene encodes CDR1 SGHKS and CDR2 YYEKEE (reference sequence). This chain's CDR3 is CASSLLGGTGQHEKLFF. The CDR3 DNA follows: TGTGCCAGCAGCTTGTTAGGAGGGACAGGGCAGCATGAAAAACTGTTTTTT.

At least ten counts were recorded for this clonotype. This chain uses TRBV12-5 with TRBJ2-3, with D unresolved. The ends were cut back, 0 bases at V and 4 bases at J, with 8 bases in the middle. The CDR3 extends over 14 amino acids. The germline CDR1 and CDR2 sequences are LGHNT and FRNRAP. CDR3 region: CASGLVLYADTQYF. DNA of the CDR3: TGTGCTAGTGGTTTGGTACTCTACGCAGATACGCAGTATTTT.

This clonotype appeared many times. The chain carries TRBV7-9 and TRBJ2-5; the match to TRBD1 covers 8 bases. The CDR3 consists of 16 residues. Trimming removed 4 bases from V and 3 bases from J; junction bases left unmatched: 10. CDR1 is SEHNR and CDR2 is FQNEAQ in the germline V gene (reference sequence). For the CDR3, the DNA is TGTGCCAGCAGCTCCCCCGTGGACAGGGCGGAAGAGACCCAGTACTTC. Its translation: CASSSPVDRAEETQYF.

This clonotype was counted between two and nine times. It may be a read error: a sequence one base away is much more abundant. The chain uses TRBV10-3 and TRBJ2-5; tentatively, D is TRBD2 (6 bases). Germline V lookup: CDR1 ENHRY, CDR2 SYGVKD. The CDR3 spans 13 residues. CDR3 sequence reads: CAISDRLEEAQYF. The CDR3 DNA reads TGTGCCATCAGTGATCGACTAGAAGAGGCCCAGTACTTC.

This clonotype was recorded many times. The chain combines TRBV20-1 with TRBJ2-7; maybe TRBD1 (6 bases). Trimming cost V 8 bases and J 4 bases, with 18 bases left between them. This CDR3 has 13 amino acids. Germline V lookup: CDR1 DFQATT, CDR2 SNEGSKA (reference sequence). The CDR3 nucleotides read TGCAGTACCAGACAGGAGGCAGTATACGAGCAGTACTTC. This translates into CSTRQEAVYEQYF.

This clonotype was recorded many times. The genes are TRBV12-3 or TRBV12-4 and TRBJ2-7, with TRBD2 matching 7 bases. V was clipped by 5 bases and J by 2 bases; unmatched bases: 6. This CDR3 has 14 amino acids. CDR3 region: CASSASGEPYEQYF. Written as DNA, the CDR3 is TGTGCCAGCAGTGCCAGCGGGGAACCCTACGAGCAGTACTTC.

This clonotype was found a few times. This chain uses TRBV30 with TRBJ1-2, with 8 positions matching TRBD1. This CDR3 has 13 residues. V gave up 3 bases and J gave up 5 bases; unmatched junction bases: 5. The germline V gene has CDR1 GTSNPN and CDR2 SVGIG (reference sequence). DNA for the CDR3: TGTGCCTGGAGGGACAGGGTTCTTTATGGCTACACCTTC. As protein: CAWRDRVLYGYTF.

This clonotype was seen once. A junction end diverges from the germline sequence, so it may reflect a read error. For the CDR3, the DNA is TGTGCCTGGAGTGAAGGACAGATCACTGGAGCTTTCTTT. It specifies CAWSEGQITGAFF. The rearrangement joins TRBV30 to TRBJ1-1; the D gene is possibly TRBD1 (6 bases). The CDR3 spans 13 residues. Germline CDR1 and CDR2: GTSNPN and SVGIG (reference sequence).

To note about this clonotype: At one boundary the junction diverges from the germline segment, which might be a read error. CDR3: CASRGGRMNEQDF. CDR3 in DNA: TGTGCCAGCAGAGGGGGGAGGATGAACGAGCAGGACTTC. J is TRBJ2-7 and V is TRBV27, with D perhaps given as TRBD1 or TRBD2 (6 bases each). Germline CDR1 is MNHEY and CDR2 is SMNVEV (reference sequence). This CDR3 region has 13 residues.

This clonotype was counted a few times. A read error may be the cause here, since a much bigger clone is one base away. The rearrangement links TRBV7-9 to TRBJ2-7, with D perhaps TRBD1 (5 bases). CDR1 SEHNR and CDR2 FQNEAQ come from the germline V gene (reference sequence). Trimming cost V 4 bases and J 6 bases, with 16 bases left between them. CDR3 length equals 14 residues. This chain's CDR3 is CASSSKKGPCEQYF. In nucleotides, the CDR3 is TGTGCCAGCAGCTCGAAAAAGGGGCCCTGCGAGCAGTACTTC.

Comments on this clonotype: This could be a read error, since a much larger clone is one nucleotide away. This sequence joins TRBV7-8 and TRBJ2-3; tentative D call: TRBD2 (5 bases). This CDR3 contains 14 residues. With 5 bases removed from V and 5 bases from J, the gap between germline ends came to 14 bases. CDR1 and CDR2 from the germline V gene are SGHVS and FQNEAQ. This CDR3 is CASSPGEQLDTQYF. In nucleotides, the CDR3 is TGTGCCAGCAGCCCCGGGGAGCAGTTAGATACGCAGTATTTT.

This clonotype was seen ten or more times. CDR3 protein: CASSPVTGAYNEQFF. For the CDR3, the DNA is TGTGCCAGCAGCCCTGTAACTGGGGCCTACAATGAGCAGTTCTTC. The rearrangement joins TRBV7-9 to TRBJ2-1, with D hard to call. The CDR3 loop spans 15 amino acids. Germline CDR1 is SEHNR and CDR2 is FQNEAQ (reference sequence). Trimming took 5 bases from V and 2 from J, leaving 13 bases between them.

This clonotype showed up many times. V and J are TRBV13 and TRBJ1-5; no clear D gene. Germline-derived CDR1 and CDR2 are PRHDT and FYEKMQ (reference sequence). The length of the CDR3 is 12 residues. Trimming cost V 4 bases and J 6 bases, with 7 bases left between them. The CDR3 bases are TGTGCCAGCAGCTCCCCGGGTCAGCCCCAGCATTTT. This sequence encodes CASSSPGQPQHF.

This clonotype was counted many times. This sequence joins TRBV20-1 and TRBJ2-7; D remains unclear. This CDR3 has 15 residues. The V gene lost 1 base and the J gene lost 0 bases, with 13 bases spanning the gap. Germline V CDR1 and CDR2: DFQATT, SNEGSKA (reference sequence). CDR3 nucleotides: TGCAGTGCTAGAGGGAATAACGCACGCTCCTACGAGCAGTACTTC. Protein product: CSARGNNARSYEQYF.

About this clonotype: A much larger clonotype is one base distant, so this may be a read error. Given the absence of the conserved phenylalanine or tryptophan at the CDR3 end, a read error is likely. The chain recombines TRBV7-9 with TRBJ1-2; D unclear. Looked up from germline, CDR1 is SEHNR and CDR2 is FQNEAQ (reference sequence). This CDR3 comprises 13 residues. V lost 5 bases, J lost 1 base, and 8 bases lay in between. The CDR3 is CASSPLDNYGYTV. Here the CDR3 DNA reads TGTGCCAGCAGCCCGCTTGATAACTATGGCTACACCGTC.